The clone carrying this T cell receptor (beta chain) has just one count. This record comes from a study of blood T cell repertoires in COVID-19. Study-level background: PBMCs, B-cell-depleted T cells, or T cells provided the cDNA or gDNA that made up the material.

Clones were read by immunoSEQ multiplex PCR, and TCRdb kept only the in-frame ones, dropping some. The sample yields around 140,000 clones, more than 70% seen once. The germline V gene encodes CDR1 GTSNPN and CDR2 SVGIG (reference sequence). Between the trimmed V and J ends, which lost 5 bases and 3 bases, there was a span of 10 bases. The CDR3 spans 12 residues. This chain joins TRBV30 and TRBJ1-2; D remains ambiguous. What was sequenced was peripheral blood. This clonotype was sampled from a human donor in a cohort sampled during active COVID-19. CDR3 DNA: TGTGCCTGGTCCGCGGGATACTATGGCTACACCTTC. Protein: CAWSAGYYGYTF.